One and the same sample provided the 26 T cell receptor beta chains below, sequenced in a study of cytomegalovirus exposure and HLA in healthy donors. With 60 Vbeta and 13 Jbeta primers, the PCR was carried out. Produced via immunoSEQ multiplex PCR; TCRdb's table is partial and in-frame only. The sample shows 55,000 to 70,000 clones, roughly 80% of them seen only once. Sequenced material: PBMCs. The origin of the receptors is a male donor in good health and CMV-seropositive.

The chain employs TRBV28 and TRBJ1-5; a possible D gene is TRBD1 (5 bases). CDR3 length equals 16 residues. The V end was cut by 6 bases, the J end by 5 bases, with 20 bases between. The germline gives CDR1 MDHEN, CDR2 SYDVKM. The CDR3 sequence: CASSLYPTANYQPQHF. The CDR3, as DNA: TGTGCCAGCAGCCTCTATCCGACAGCCAACTATCAGCCCCAGCATTTT.

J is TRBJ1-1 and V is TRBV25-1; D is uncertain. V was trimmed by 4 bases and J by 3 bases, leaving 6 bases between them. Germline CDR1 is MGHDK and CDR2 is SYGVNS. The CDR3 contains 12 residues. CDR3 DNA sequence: TGTGCCAGCAGTGTCGAGGACACTGAAGCTTTCTTT. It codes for CASSVEDTEAFF.

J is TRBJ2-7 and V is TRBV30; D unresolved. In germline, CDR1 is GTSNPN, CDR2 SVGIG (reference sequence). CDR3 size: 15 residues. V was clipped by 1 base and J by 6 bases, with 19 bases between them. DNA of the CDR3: TGTGCCTGGAGTGGCGGCTTCGGCCACATGGGCGAGCAGTACTTC. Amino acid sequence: CAWSGGFGHMGEQYF.

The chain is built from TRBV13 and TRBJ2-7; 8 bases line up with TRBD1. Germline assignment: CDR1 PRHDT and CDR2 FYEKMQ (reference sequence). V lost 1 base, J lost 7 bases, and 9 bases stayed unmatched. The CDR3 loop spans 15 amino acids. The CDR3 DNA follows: TGTGCCAGCAGCTTAGTGCAGGGGGCGATAGATGAGCAGTACTTC. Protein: CASSLVQGAIDEQYF.

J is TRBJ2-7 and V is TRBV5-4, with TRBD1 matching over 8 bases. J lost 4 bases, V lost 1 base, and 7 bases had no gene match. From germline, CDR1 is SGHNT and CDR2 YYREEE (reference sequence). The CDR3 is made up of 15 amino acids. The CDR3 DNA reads TGTGCCAGCAGCTTGTCGACAGGGGCCCCTTACGAGCAGTACTTC. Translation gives CASSLSTGAPYEQYF.

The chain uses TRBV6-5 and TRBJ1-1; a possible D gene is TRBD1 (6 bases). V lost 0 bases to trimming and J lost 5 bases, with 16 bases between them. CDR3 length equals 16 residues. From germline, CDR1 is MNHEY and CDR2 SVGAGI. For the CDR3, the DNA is TGTGCCAGCAGTTACTCGATTTTCAGGGGTGTTACTGAAGCTTTCTTT. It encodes CASSYSIFRGVTEAFF.

The CDR3 coding sequence is TGTGCCAGCAGCCAAGCAGGGGTAAGCTCCTACAATGAGCAGTTCTTC. Encoded protein: CASSQAGVSSYNEQFF. V is TRBV4-2 and J is TRBJ2-1; a weak D match, TRBD1 (6 bases). The CDR3 spans 16 residues. CDR1 LGHNA and CDR2 YNFKEQ come from the germline V gene. V dropped 1 base and J dropped 0 bases, with 10 bases sitting between them.

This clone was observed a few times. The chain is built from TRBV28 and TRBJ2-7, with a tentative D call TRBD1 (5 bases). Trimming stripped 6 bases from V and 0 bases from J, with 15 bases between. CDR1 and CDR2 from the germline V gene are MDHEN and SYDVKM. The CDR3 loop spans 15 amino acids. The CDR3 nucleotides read TGTGCCAGCAGATTAGATTTGACAGTCTCCTACGAGCAGTACTTC. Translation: CASRLDLTVSYEQYF.

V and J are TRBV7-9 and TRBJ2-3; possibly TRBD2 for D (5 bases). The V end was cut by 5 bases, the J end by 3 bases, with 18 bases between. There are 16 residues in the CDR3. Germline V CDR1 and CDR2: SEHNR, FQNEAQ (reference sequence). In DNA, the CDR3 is TGTGCCAGCAGCCGAGGCCCGAGGGCGACGACAGATACGCAGTATTTT. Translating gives CASSRGPRATTDTQYF.

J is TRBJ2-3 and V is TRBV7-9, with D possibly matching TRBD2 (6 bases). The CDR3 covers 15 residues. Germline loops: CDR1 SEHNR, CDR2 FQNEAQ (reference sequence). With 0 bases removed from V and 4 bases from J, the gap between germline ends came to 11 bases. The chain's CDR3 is CASSLAEGWADTQYF. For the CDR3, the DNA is TGTGCCAGCAGCTTAGCGGAGGGCTGGGCAGATACGCAGTATTTT.

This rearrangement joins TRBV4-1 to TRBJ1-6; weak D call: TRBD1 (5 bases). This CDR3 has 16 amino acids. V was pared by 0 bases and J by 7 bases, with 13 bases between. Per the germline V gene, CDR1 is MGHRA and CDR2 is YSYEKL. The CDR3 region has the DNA TGCGCCAGCAGCCAAGAGGGGGGAGTTATCAATTCACCCCTCCACTTT. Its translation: CASSQEGGVINSPLHF.

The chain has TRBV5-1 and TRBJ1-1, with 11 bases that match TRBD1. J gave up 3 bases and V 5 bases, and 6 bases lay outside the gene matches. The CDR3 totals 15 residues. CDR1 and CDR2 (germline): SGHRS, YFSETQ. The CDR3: CASRRSGQGDTEAFF. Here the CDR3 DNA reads TGCGCCAGCAGGCGCTCGGGACAGGGGGACACTGAAGCTTTCTTT.

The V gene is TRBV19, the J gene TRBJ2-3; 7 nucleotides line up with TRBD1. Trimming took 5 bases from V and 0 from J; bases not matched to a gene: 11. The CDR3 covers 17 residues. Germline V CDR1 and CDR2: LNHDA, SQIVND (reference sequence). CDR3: CASSPWTTGISTDTQYF. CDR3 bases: TGTGCCAGTAGTCCTTGGACGACAGGGATAAGCACAGATACGCAGTATTTT.

CDR3: CASSQFGTGKSYGYTF. CDR3 DNA sequence: TGTGCCAGCAGCCAATTCGGGACAGGGAAGAGCTATGGCTACACCTTC. This sequence joins TRBV7-9 and TRBJ1-2; TRBD1 matches 9 bases. The CDR3 sequence is 16 residues long. Germline lookup yields CDR1 SEHNR and CDR2 FQNEAQ (reference sequence). J gave up 4 bases and V 5 bases, and 11 bases lay outside the gene matches.

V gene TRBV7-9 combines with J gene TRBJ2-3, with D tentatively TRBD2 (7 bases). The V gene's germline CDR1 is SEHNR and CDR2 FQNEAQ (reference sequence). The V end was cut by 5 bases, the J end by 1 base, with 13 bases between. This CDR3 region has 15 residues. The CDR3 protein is CASSPEGGGTDTQYF. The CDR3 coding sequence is TGTGCCAGCAGCCCCGAGGGGGGGGGCACAGATACGCAGTATTTT.

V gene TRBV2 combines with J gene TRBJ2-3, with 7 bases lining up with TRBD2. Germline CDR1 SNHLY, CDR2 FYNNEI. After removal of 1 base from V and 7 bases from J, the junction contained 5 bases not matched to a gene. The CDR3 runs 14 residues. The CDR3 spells CASSEGGGLHTQYF. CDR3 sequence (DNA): TGTGCCAGCAGTGAAGGGGGGGGACTACATACGCAGTATTTT.

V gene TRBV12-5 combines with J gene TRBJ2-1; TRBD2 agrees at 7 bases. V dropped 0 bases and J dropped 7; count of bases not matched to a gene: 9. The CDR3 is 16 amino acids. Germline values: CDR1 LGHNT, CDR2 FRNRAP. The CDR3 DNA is TGTGCTAGTGGTTTGGTTGAGCTAGCGGAGGGGAATGAGCAGTTCTTC. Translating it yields CASGLVELAEGNEQFF.

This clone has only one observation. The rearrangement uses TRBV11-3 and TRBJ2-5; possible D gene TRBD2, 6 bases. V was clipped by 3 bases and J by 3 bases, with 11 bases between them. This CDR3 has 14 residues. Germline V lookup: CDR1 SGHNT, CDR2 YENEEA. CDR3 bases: TGTGCCAGCAGCTTGCGGGGTAGGGAAGAGACCCAGTACTTC. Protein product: CASSLRGREETQYF.

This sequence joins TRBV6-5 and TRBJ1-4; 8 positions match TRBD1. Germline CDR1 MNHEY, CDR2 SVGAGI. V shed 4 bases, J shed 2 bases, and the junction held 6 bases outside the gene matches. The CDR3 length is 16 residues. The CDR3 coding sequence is TGTGCCAGCAGTTGCGCAGGGGGCGTGACTAATGAAAAACTGTTTTTT. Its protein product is CASSCAGGVTNEKLFF.

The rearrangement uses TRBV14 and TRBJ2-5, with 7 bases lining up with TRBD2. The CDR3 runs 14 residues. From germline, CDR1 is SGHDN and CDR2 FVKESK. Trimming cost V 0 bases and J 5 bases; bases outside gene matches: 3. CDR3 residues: CASSQELAWETQYF. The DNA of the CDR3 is TGTGCCAGCAGCCAAGAACTAGCGTGGGAGACCCAGTACTTC.

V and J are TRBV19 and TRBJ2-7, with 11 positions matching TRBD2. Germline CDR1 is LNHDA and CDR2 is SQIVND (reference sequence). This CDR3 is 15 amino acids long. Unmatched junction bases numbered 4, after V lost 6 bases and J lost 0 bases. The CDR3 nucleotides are TGTGCCAGTAGCGTTAGCGGGGGGGACTCCTACGAGCAGTACTTC. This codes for CASSVSGGDSYEQYF.

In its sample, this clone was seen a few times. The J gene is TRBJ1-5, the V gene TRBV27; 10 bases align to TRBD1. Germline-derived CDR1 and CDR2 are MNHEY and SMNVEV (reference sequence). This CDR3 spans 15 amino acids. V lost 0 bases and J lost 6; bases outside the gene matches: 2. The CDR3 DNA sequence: TGTGCCAGCAGTTTATCGACAGGGGGCAGTCAGCCCCAGCATTTT. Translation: CASSLSTGGSQPQHF.

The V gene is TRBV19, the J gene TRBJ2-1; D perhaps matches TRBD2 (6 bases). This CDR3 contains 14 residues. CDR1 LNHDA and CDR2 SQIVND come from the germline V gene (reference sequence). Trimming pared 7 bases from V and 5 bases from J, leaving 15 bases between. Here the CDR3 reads CASNLGGFHNEQFF. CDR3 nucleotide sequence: TGTGCCAGTAACCTGGGGGGTTTCCACAATGAGCAGTTCTTC. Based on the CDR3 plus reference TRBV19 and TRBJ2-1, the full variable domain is DGGITQSPKYLFRKEGQNVTLSCEQNLNHDAMYWYRQDPGQGLRLIYYSQIVNDFQKGDIAEGYSVSREKKESFPLTVTSAQKNPTAFYLCASNLGGFHNEQFFGPGTRLTVL.

DNA of the CDR3: TGCGCCAGCAGCCAAGTCGCGCAGGGTTTGACTGAAGCTTTCTTT. This translates into CASSQVAQGLTEAFF. The V call is TRBV4-1, the J call TRBJ1-1, with a possible D match to TRBD1 (5 bases). Germline V gives CDR1 MGHRA, CDR2 YSYEKL. Trimming cost V 1 base and J 5 bases, with 14 bases left between them. This CDR3 is built from 15 residues.

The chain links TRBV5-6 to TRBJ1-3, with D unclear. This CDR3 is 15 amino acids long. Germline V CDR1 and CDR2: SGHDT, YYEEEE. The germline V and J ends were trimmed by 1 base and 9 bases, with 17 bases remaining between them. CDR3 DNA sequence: TGTGCCAGCAGCTTGTTACCGTCCAGTTGGTGCACCATATATTTT. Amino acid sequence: CASSLLPSSWCTIYF.

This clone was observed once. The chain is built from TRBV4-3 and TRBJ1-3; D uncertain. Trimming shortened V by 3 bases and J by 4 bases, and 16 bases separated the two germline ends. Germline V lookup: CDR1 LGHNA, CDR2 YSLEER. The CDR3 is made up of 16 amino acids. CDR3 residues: CASSHMTKISGNTIYF. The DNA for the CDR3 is TGCGCCAGCAGCCACATGACAAAAATCTCCGGAAACACCATATATTTT.